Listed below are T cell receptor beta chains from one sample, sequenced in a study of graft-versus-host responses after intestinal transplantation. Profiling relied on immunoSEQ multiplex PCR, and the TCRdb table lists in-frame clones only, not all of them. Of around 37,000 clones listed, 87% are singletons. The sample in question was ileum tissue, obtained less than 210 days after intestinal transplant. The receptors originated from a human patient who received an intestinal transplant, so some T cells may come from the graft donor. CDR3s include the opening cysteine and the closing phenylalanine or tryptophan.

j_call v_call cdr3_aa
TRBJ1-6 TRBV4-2 CASSQDPRAGSPLHF
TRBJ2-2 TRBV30 CAWTDSGELFF
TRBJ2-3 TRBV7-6 CASSLSLATDTQYF
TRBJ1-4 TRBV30 CAWSSGTGQEKLFF
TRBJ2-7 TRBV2 CASSEVTGSSYEQYF
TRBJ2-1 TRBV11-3 CASSLGQGFAYNEQFF
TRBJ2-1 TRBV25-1 CASSPGNNEQFF
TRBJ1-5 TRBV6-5 CASSPIRGGNQPQHF
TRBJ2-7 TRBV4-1 CASSQDPPGRYEQYF
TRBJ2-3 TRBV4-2 CASTGTSGSADTQYF
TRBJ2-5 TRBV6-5 CASSSGTSGLETQYF